Below are 5 T cell receptor beta chains sequenced from a single sample in a study of blood T cell repertoires in COVID-19. Measured with immunoSEQ multiplex PCR; TCRdb has only the in-frame clones, and not every one. The sample shows a few hundred thousand clones, 70% to 90% of them seen only once. Material for sequencing was peripheral blood. The receptors originated from a man in his forties or fifties with acute or convalescent COVID-19.

V is TRBV7-2 and J is TRBJ1-5; tentatively, D is TRBD1 (6 bases). Germline loops: CDR1 SGHTA, CDR2 FQGNSA. The length of the CDR3 is 14 residues. V shed 1 base and J shed 6 bases, with 10 bases lying between them. In DNA, the CDR3 is TGTGCCAGCAGCTTAGACACAGGGACTCAGCCCCAGCATTTT. This encodes CASSLDTGTQPQHF.

The chain links TRBV11-2 to TRBJ1-1; weak D call: TRBD1 (5 bases). This CDR3 comprises 18 residues. V was cut by 5 bases and J by 0 bases, with 22 bases left in between. The germline V gene encodes CDR1 SGHAT and CDR2 FQNNGV. CDR3 residues: CASSPGWGGGSMNTEAFF. The DNA for the CDR3 is TGTGCCAGCAGCCCGGGCTGGGGGGGAGGGAGTATGAACACTGAAGCTTTCTTT.

The gene calls are TRBV2 and TRBJ2-7; 10 bases line up with TRBD1. There are 15 residues in the CDR3. Germline V CDR1 and CDR2: SNHLY, FYNNEI. V was clipped by 4 bases and J by 1 base; unmatched bases: 4. The CDR3 is CASSGGQGDSYEQYF. CDR3 nucleotide sequence: TGTGCCAGCAGTGGCGGACAGGGGGATTCCTACGAGCAGTACTTC.

This sequence joins TRBV5-1 and TRBJ2-3; 8 bases fit TRBD2. Germline loops: CDR1 SGHRS, CDR2 YFSETQ. This CDR3 has 18 residues. V shed 3 bases and J 0 bases; nucleotides not matched to a gene: 12. The CDR3 spells CASSSAGGDITSTDTQYF. The CDR3, as DNA: TGCGCCAGCAGCTCCGCCGGGGGGGATATTACTAGCACAGATACGCAGTATTTT.

The chain carries TRBV19 and TRBJ2-7; 7 bases match TRBD1. The CDR3 loop spans 15 amino acids. Trimming took 3 bases from V and 3 from J; bases not matched to a gene: 8. Germline lookup yields CDR1 LNHDA and CDR2 SQIVND (reference sequence). Here the CDR3 DNA reads TGTGCCAGTAGTATTAGACAGGGCTTGGGCTACGAGCAGTACTTC. Translated: CASSIRQGLGYEQYF.